The clone carrying this TCR beta chain showed up just a few times. The antigen is unknown. This entry is derived from a study of T cells in Graves' hyperthyroidism and ophthalmopathy. Study-wide points: From stable hyperthyroidism, ophthalmopathy was separated by a 13 V-J model. Most clonotypes expanded in the thyroid (above 0.001) were also present in blood.

Uncontrolled infection, other autoimmune disease, pregnancy and lactation each barred patients from inclusion. The source of the PBMCs was around 10 ml of fresh peripheral blood. Amplification targeted TCR beta CDR3 regions from RNA transcripts. HTBI primers were employed in a first-round RT-PCR of the TCR CDR3. TCRdb passed the multiplex PCR reads through MiXCR, listing each CDR3 protein once. The table shows roughly 400,000 distinct CDR3 sequences, with over 12% occurring only once. V was pared by 0 bases and J by 6 bases, with 4 bases between. CDR3 length equals 12 residues. Germline CDR1 is SGHRS and CDR2 is YFSETQ.

The TCR comes from a man in his fifties with Graves' ophthalmopathy. The chain carries TRBV5-1 and TRBJ1-5; D not resolved. The sequenced material came from blood. This CDR3 is CASSLGRQPQHF. CDR3 nucleotide sequence: TGCGCCAGCAGCTTGGGACGTCAGCCCCAGCATTTT. Variable domain in full (rest from reference TRBV5-1 and TRBJ1-5): KAGVTQTPRYLIKTRGQQVTLSCSPISGHRSVSWYQQTPGQGLQFLFEYFSETQRNKGNFPGRFSGRQFSNSRSEMNVSTLELGDSALYLCASSLGRQPQHFGDGTRLSIL.